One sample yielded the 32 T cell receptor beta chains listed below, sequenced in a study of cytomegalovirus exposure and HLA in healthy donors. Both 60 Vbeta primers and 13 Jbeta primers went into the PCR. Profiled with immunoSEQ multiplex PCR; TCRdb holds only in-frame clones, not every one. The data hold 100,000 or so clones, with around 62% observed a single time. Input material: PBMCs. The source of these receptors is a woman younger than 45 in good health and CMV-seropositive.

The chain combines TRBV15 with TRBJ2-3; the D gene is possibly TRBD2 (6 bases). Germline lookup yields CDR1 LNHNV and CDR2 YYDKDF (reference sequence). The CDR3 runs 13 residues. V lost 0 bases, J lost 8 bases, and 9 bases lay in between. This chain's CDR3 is CATSRELGGTQYF. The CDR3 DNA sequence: TGTGCCACCAGCAGAGAACTGGGGGGTACGCAGTATTTT.

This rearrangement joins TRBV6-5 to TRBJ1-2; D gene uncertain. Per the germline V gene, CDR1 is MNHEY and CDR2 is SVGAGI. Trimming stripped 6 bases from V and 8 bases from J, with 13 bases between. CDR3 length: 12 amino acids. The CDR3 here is CASSPGSAGYTF. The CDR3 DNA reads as TGTGCCAGCAGCCCAGGATCGGCGGGCTACACCTTC.

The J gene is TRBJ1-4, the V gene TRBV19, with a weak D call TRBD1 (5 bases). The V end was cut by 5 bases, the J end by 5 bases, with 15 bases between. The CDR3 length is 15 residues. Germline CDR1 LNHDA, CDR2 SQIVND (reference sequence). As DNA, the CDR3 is TGTGCCAGTAGTCCCCGGGCCCAGGGAAATGAAAAACTGTTTTTT. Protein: CASSPRAQGNEKLFF.

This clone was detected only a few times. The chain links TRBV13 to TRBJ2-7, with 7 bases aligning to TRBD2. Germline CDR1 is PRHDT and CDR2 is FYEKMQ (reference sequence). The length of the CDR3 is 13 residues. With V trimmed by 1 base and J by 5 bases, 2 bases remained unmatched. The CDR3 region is CASSLERGDEQYF. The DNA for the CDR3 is TGTGCCAGCAGCTTAGAACGGGGGGACGAGCAGTACTTC. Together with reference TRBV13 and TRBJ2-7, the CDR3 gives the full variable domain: AAGVIQSPRHLIKEKRETATLKCYPIPRHDTVYWYQQGPGQDPQFLISFYEKMQSDKGSIPDRFSAQQFSDYHSELNMSSLELGDSALYFCASSLERGDEQYFGPGTRLTVT.

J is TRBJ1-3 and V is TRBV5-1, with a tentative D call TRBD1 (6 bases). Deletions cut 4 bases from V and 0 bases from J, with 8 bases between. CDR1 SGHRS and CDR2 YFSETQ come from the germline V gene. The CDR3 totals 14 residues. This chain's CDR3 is CASSPGHSGNTIYF. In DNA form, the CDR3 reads TGCGCCAGCAGCCCGGGACACTCTGGAAACACCATATATTTT. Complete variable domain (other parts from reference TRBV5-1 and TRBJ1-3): KAGVTQTPRYLIKTRGQQVTLSCSPISGHRSVSWYQQTPGQGLQFLFEYFSETQRNKGNFPGRFSGRQFSNSRSEMNVSTLELGDSALYLCASSPGHSGNTIYFGEGSWLTVV.

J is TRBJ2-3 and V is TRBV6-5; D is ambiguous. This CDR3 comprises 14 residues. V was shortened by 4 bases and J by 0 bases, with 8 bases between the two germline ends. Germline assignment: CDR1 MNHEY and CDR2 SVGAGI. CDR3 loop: CASSSSFSTDTQYF. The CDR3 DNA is TGTGCCAGCAGTTCTAGTTTTAGCACAGATACGCAGTATTTT.

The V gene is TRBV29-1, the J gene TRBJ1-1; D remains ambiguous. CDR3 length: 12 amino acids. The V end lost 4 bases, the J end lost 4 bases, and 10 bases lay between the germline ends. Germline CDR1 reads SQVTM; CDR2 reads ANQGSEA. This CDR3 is CSVAREGTEAFF. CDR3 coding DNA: TGCAGCGTTGCACGAGAGGGCACTGAAGCTTTCTTT.

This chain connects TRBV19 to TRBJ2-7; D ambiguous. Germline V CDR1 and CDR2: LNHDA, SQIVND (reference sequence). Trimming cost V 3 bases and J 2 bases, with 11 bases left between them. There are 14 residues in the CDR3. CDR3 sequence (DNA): TGTGCCAGTAGTATGGCAGGCCTCACCTACGAGCAGTACTTC. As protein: CASSMAGLTYEQYF. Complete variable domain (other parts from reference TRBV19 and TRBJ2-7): DGGITQSPKYLFRKEGQNVTLSCEQNLNHDAMYWYRQDPGQGLRLIYYSQIVNDFQKGDIAEGYSVSREKKESFPLTVTSAQKNPTAFYLCASSMAGLTYEQYFGPGTRLTVT.

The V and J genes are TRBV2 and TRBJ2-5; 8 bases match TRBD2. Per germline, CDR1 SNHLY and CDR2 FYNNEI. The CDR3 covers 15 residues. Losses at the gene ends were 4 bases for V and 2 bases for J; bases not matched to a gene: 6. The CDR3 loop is CASSVLAGYQETQYF. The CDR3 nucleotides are TGTGCCAGCAGTGTATTAGCGGGGTATCAAGAGACCCAGTACTTC.

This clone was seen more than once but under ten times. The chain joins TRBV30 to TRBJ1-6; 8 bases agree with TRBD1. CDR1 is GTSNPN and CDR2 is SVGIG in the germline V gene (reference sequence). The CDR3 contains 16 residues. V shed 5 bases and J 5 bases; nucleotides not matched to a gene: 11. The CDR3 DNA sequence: TGTGCCTGGCGCGAGGCAGGGGGCAGAAATAATTCACCCCTCCACTTT. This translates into CAWREAGGRNNSPLHF. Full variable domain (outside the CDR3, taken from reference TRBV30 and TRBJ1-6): SQTIHQWPATLVQPVGSPLSLECTVEGTSNPNLYWYRQAAGRGLQLLFYSVGIGQISSEVPQNLSASRPQDRQFILSSKKLLLSDSGFYLCAWREAGGRNNSPLHFGNGTRLTVT.

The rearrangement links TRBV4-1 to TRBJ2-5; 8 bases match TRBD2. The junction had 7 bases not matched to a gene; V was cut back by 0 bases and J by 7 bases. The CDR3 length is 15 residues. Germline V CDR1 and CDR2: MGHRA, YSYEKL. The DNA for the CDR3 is TGCGCCAGCAGCCAAGATCCCATCGCGGGGGGGACCCAGTACTTC. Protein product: CASSQDPIAGGTQYF.

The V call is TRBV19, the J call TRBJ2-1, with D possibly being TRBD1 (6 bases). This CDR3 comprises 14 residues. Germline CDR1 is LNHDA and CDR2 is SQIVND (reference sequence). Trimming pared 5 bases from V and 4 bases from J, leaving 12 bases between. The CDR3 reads CASSVAGVYNEQFF. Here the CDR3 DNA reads TGTGCCAGTAGTGTGGCAGGGGTTTACAATGAGCAGTTCTTC.

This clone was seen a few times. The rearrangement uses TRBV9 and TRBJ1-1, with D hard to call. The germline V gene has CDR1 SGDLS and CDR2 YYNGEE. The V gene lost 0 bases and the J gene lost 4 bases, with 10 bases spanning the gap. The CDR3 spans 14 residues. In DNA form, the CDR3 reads TGTGCCAGCAGCGTAGGCGCTATCGGCACTGAAGCTTTCTTT. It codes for CASSVGAIGTEAFF.

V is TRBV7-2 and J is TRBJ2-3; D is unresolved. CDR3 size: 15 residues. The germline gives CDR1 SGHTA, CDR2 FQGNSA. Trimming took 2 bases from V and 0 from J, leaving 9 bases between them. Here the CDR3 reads CASSLMATSTDTQYF. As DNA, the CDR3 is TGTGCCAGCAGCTTAATGGCGACTAGCACAGATACGCAGTATTTT.

The CDR3 region is CASSLVAGGPAEQFF. CDR3 bases: TGCGCCAGCAGCTTGGTCGCGGGGGGGCCCGCTGAGCAGTTCTTC. The gene calls are TRBV5-1 and TRBJ2-1; 9 bases map to TRBD2. Germline CDR1 is SGHRS and CDR2 is YFSETQ. J gave up 9 bases and V 0 bases, and 7 bases lay outside the gene matches. CDR3 length equals 15 residues.

DNA of the CDR3: TGTGCCAGCAGTGAAAGCCGGGACAGTGTTAATGAAAAACTGTTTTTT. Translating gives CASSESRDSVNEKLFF. The V call is TRBV25-1, the J call TRBJ1-4; TRBD1 matches 7 bases. The CDR3 covers 16 residues. Unmatched junction bases numbered 7, after V lost 2 bases and J lost 4 bases. Germline V lookup: CDR1 MGHDK, CDR2 SYGVNS.

The CDR3 DNA is TGTGCCAGCAGCCCTCGACTAGCGGGGGTCGCCAGCCCAGATACGCAGTATTTT. Translating gives CASSPRLAGVASPDTQYF. The gene calls are TRBV4-2 and TRBJ2-3, with 12 bases matching TRBD2. With V trimmed by 4 bases and J by 4 bases, 12 bases remained unmatched. The CDR3 loop spans 18 amino acids. From germline, CDR1 is LGHNA and CDR2 YNFKEQ.

The CDR3 loop is CASSSPDSHEQYF. Here the CDR3 DNA reads TGTGCCAGCAGCTCACCTGACAGTCACGAGCAGTACTTC. The rearrangement joins TRBV5-4 to TRBJ2-7; TRBD1 is a possible D gene (5 bases). CDR1 and CDR2 from the germline V gene are SGHNT and YYREEE (reference sequence). V lost 3 bases to trimming and J lost 5 bases, with 12 bases between them. There are 13 residues in the CDR3.

CDR3 region: CASSPELEQYF. In DNA form, the CDR3 reads TGTGCCAGCTCACCCGAGCTAGAGCAGTACTTC. This chain connects TRBV18 to TRBJ2-7; no definite D call. Germline V gene data show CDR1 as KGHSH and CDR2 as LQKENI. CDR3 length: 11 amino acids. Trimming cost V 3 bases and J 7 bases, with 7 bases left between them.

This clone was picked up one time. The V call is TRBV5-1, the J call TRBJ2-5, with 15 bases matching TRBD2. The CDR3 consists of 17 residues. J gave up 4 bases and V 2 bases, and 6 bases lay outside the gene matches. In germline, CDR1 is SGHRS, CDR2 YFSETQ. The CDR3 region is CASSFGLAGGDRETQYF. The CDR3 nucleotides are TGCGCCAGCAGCTTTGGACTAGCGGGGGGGGATAGAGAGACCCAGTACTTC.

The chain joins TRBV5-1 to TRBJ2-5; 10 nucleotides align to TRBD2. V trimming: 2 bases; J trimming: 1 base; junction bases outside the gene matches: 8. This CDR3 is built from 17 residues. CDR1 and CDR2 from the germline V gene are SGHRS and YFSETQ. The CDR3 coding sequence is TGCGCCAGCAGCTTAGGAAGTAGCGGGGGGACCCAAGAGACCCAGTACTTC. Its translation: CASSLGSSGGTQETQYF.

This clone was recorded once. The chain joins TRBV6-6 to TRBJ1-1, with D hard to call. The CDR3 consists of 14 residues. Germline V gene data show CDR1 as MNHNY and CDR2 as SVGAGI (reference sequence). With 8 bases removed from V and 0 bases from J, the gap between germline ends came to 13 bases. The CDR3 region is CASASSRVNTEAFF. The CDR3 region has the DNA TGTGCCAGCGCAAGTTCTCGGGTGAACACTGAAGCTTTCTTT.

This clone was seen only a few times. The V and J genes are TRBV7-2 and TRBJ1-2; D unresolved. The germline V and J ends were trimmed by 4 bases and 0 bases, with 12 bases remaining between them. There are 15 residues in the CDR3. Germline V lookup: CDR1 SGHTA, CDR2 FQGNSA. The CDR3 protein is CASSYPDNANYGYTF. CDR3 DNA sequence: TGTGCCAGCAGCTATCCAGACAACGCTAACTATGGCTACACCTTC.

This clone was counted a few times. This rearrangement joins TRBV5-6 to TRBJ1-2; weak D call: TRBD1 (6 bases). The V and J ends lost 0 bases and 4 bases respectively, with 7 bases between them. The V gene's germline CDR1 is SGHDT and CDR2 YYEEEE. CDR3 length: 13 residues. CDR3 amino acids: CASSLGRGYGYTF. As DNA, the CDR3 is TGTGCCAGCAGCTTGGGCAGGGGCTATGGCTACACCTTC.

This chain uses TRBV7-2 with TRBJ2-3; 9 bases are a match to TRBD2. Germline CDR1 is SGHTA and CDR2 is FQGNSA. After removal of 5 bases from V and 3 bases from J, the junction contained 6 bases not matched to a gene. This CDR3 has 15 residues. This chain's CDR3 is CASSGWTSVTDTQYF. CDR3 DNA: TGTGCCAGCAGCGGGTGGACTAGCGTAACAGATACGCAGTATTTT.

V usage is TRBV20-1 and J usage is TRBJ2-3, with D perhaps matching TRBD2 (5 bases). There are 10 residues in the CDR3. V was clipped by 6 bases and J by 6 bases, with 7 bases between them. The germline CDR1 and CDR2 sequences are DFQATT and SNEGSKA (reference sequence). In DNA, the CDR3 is TGCAGTGCAGCGGTGGATACGCAGTATTTT. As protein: CSAAVDTQYF.

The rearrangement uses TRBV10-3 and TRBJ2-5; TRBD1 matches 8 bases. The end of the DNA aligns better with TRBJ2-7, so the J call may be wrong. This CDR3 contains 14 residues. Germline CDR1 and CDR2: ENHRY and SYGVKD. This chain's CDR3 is CAISGGTGENEQYF. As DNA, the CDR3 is TGTGCCATCAGTGGGGGGACAGGCGAAAACGAGCAGTACTTC.

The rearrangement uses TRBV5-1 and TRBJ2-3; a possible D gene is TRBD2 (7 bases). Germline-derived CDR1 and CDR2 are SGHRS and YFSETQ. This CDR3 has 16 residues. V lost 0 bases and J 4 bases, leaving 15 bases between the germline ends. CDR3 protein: CASSLAGGGAADTQYF. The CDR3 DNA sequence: TGCGCCAGCAGCTTGGCCGGAGGGGGGGCGGCAGATACGCAGTATTTT.

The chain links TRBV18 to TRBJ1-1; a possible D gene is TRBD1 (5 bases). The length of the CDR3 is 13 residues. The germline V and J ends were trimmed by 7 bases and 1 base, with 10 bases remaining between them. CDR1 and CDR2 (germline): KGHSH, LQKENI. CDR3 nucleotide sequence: TGTGCCAGCTTACAAGGGGAGAACACTGAAGCTTTCTTT. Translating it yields CASLQGENTEAFF.

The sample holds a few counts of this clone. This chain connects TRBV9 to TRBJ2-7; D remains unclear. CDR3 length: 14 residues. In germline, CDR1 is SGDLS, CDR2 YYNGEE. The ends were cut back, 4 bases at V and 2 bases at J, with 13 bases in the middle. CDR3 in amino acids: CASSTLSPPYEQYF. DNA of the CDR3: TGTGCCAGCAGCACACTAAGTCCGCCCTACGAGCAGTACTTC.

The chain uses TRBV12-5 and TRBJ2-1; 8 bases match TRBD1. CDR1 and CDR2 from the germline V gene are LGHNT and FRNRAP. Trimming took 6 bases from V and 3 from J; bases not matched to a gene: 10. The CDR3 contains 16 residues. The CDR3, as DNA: TGTGCTAGTGGCAACACGGACAGGGCAAACTACAATGAGCAGTTCTTC. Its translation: CASGNTDRANYNEQFF.

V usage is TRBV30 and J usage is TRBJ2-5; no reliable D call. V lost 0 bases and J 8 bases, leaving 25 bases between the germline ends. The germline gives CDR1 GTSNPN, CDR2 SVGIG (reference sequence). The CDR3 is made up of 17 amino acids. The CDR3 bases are TGTGCCTGGAGTGTACCCCAATTTTTCCTTTCCAGTCGTACCCAGTACTTC. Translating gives CAWSVPQFFLSSRTQYF. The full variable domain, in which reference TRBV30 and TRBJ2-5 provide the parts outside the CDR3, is SQTIHQWPATLVQPVGSPLSLECTVEGTSNPNLYWYRQAAGRGLQLLFYSVGIGQISSEVPQNLSASRPQDRQFILSSKKLLLSDSGFYLCAWSVPQFFLSSRTQYFGPGTRLLVL.